This entry describes one T cell receptor (beta chain). Its target antigen remains unknown. Base-call qualities are not available, and no considerably larger clone is one nucleotide away. V is shortened by 2 bases, J by 7 bases, and the region joining them spans 5 bases. The germline V gene supplies CDR1 SGHTA and CDR2 FQGTGA. Including cysteine and phenylalanine, the CDR3 has 12 amino acids. The retained sequence is limited to the CDR3, 36 bases, with the frame set at the first base. The sample originates from a study of blood T cell repertoires in COVID-19 (dated by TCRdb to 2018 to 2020). With respect to the entire study: The collaborator samples originated in the United States, Italy and Spain and spanned the acute and convalescent phases of COVID-19. Where HLA class I and class II types were available, the types were taken from metadata supplied by the sample provider, not from assay-based typing. Nearly every sample came with metadata listing a de-identified subject ID, COVID-19 status, age in years and sex. Samples came from the ongoing ImmuneRACE study (first 160 participants) plus 1,254 subjects from 6 global collaborators. The prospective study material was composed of cDNA or gDNA derived from T cells, B-cell-depleted T cells, or PBMCs. The repertoires were released in a freely available public database intended as a resource for research on the immune response to SARS-CoV-2. The dataset comprised deeply sampled blood TCRbeta repertoires from subjects exposed to, actively infected with, or recovered from COVID-19. The research as a whole found: How much clinical and demographic metadata was included differed by source and by participant, and the metadata was provided uncurated.

In Seattle, one collaborating source enrolled patients while the infection was active and tracked those patients longitudinally over the course of disease. Collaborating institutions collected whole blood in K2EDTA tubes following their own protocols. For TCRbeta analysis, collaborator samples were shipped as frozen whole blood, as isolated PBMCs, or as DNA extracted from either sample type. TCRbeta CDR3 regions were amplified from genomic DNA using the immunoSEQ Assay, a bias-controlled multiplex PCR. In the original analysis: The number of nucleated cells in each sample was estimated from the amplification of reference gene primers within the assay. Sequence reads were collapsed and filtered to measure the absolute abundance of every unique TCRbeta CDR3 rearrangement. For each sample, productive Simpson clonality was calculated by taking the square root of Simpson's diversity index across productive rearrangements. This is the immuneACCESS table as TCRdb keeps it, with only in-frame sequences that have V and J called. A part of the clones is gone; compared with another copy, unresolved V genes explain less than half, and the rest is unexplained. V and J calls and clone size are as listed in that table; D and trimming were resolved from the DNA. The sample records 200,000 or so clones, about 84% of which are singletons. The ten largest make up 18% of the sample.

Material: peripheral blood. The receptor was isolated from a person between 65 and 80 years old with COVID-19, enrolled during active disease. This receptor chain uses TRBV7-3 and TRBJ2-2; the D gene lacks a confident call. The nucleotide sequence reads as follows: TGTGCCAGCAGCTTATCTAACGGGGAGCTGTTTTTT. This is translated as CASSLSNGELFF.